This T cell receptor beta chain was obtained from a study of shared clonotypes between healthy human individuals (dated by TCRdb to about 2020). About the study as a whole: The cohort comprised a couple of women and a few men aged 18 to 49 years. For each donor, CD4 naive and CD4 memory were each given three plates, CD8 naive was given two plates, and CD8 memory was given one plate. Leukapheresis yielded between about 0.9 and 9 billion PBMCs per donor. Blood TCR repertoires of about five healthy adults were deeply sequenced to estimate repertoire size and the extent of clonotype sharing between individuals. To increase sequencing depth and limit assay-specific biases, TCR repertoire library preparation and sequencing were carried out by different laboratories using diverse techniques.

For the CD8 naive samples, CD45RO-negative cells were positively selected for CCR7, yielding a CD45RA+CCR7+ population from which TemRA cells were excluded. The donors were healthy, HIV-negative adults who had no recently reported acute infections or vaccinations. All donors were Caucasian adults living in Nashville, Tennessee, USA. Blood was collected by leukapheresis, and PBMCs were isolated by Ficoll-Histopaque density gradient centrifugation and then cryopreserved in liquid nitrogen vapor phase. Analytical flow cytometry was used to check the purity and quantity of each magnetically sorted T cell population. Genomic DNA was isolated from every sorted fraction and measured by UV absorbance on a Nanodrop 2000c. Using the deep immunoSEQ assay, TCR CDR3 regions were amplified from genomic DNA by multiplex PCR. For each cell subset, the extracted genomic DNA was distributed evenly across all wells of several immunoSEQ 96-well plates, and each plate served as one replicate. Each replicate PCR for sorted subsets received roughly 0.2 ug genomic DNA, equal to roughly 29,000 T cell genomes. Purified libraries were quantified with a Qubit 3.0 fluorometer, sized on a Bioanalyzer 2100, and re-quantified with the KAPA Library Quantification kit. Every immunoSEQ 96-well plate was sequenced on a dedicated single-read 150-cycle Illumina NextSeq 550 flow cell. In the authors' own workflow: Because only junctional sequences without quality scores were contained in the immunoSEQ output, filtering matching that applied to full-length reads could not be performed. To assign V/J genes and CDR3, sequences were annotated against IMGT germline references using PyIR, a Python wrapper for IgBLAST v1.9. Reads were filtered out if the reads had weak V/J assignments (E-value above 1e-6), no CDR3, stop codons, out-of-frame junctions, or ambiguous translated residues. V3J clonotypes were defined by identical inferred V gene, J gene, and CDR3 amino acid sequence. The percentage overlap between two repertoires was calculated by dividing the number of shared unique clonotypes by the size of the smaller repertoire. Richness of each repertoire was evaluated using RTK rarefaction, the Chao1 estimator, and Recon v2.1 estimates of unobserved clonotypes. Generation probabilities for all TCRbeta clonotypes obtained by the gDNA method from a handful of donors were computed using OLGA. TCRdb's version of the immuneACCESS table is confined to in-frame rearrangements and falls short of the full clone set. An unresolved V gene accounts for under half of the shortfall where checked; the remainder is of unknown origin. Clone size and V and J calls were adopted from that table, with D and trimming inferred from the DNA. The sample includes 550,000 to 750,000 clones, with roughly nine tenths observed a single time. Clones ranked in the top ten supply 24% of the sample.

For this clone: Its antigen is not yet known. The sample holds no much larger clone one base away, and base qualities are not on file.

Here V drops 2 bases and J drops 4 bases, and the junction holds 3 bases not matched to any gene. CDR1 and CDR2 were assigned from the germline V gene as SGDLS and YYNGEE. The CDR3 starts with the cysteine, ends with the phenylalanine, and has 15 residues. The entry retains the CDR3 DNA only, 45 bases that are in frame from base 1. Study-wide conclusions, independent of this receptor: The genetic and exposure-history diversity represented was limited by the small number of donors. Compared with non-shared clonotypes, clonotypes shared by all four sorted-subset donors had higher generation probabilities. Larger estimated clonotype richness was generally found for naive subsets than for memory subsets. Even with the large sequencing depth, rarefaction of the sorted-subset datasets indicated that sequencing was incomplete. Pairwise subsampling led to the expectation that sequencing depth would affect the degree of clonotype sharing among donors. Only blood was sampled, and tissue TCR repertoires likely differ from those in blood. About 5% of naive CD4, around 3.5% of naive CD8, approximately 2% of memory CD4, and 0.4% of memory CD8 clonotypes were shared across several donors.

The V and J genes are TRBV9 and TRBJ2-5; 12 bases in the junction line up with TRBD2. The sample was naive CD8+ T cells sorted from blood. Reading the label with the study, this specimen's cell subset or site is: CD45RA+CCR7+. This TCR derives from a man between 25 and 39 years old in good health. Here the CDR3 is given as CASSVTSGSRETQYF. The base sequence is TGTGCCAGCAGCGTGACTAGCGGGAGTCGAGAGACCCAGTACTTC.